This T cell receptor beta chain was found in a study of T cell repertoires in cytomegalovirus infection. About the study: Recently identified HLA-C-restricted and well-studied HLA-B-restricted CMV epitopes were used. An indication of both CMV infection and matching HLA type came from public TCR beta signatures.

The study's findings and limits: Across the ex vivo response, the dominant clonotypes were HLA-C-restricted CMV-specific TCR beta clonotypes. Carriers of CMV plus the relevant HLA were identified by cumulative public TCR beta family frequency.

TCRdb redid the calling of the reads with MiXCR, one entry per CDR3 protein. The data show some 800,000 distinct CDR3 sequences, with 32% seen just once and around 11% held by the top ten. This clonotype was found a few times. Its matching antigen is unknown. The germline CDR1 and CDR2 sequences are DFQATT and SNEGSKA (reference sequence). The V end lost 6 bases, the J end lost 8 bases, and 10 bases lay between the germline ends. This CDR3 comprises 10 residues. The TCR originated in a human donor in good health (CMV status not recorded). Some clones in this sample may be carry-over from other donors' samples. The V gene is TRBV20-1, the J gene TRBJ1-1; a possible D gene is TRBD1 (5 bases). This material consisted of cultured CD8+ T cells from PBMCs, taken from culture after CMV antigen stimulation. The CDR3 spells CSAKRGEAFF. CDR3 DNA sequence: TGCAGTGCCAAACGGGGGGAAGCTTTCTTT.